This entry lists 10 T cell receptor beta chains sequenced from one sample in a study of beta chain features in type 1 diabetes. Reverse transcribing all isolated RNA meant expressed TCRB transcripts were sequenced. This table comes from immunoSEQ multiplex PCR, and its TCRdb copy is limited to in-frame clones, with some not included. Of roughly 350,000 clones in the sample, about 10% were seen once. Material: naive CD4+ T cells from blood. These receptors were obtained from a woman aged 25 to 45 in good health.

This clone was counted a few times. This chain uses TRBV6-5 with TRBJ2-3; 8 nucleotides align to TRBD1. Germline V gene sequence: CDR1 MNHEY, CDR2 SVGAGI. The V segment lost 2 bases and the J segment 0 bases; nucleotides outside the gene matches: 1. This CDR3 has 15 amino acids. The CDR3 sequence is CASSYRDRSTDTQYF. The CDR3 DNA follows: TGTGCCAGCAGTTACCGGGACAGGAGCACAGATACGCAGTATTTT.

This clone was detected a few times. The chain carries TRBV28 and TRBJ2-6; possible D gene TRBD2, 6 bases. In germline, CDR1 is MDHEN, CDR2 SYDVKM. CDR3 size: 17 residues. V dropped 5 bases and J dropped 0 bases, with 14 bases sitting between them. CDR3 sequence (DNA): TGTGCCAGCAGTCCCGGGACGGACTACTCTGGGGCCAACGTCCTGACTTTC. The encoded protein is CASSPGTDYSGANVLTF.

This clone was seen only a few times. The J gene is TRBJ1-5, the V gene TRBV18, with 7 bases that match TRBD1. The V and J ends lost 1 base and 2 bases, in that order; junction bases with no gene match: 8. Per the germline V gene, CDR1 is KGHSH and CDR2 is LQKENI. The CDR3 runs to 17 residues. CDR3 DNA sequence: TGTGCCAGCTCACCACAGGGGGCAGGGGTAGGCAATCAGCCCCAGCATTTT. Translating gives CASSPQGAGVGNQPQHF.

The CDR3 DNA is TGCGCCAGCAGCCAAGAATCCGGGACAGGACTGTACTTC. Residues: CASSQESGTGLYF. V usage is TRBV4-1 and J usage is TRBJ2-7; 8 positions match TRBD1. V lost 0 bases to trimming and J lost 12 bases; unmatched junction nucleotides: 7. Germline loops: CDR1 MGHRA, CDR2 YSYEKL. The CDR3 spans 13 residues.

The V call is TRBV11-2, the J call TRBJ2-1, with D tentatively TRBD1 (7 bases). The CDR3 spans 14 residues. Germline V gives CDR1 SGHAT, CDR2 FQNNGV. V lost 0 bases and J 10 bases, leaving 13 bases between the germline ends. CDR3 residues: CASSLDRGVWEQFF. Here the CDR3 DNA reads TGTGCCAGCAGCTTAGACAGGGGGGTTTGGGAGCAGTTCTTC.

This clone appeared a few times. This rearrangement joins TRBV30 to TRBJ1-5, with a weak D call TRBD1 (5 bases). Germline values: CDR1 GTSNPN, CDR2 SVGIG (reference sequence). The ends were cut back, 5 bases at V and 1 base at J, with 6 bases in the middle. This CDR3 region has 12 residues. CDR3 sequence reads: CAWDRSNQPQHF. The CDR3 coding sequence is TGTGCCTGGGACAGAAGCAATCAGCCCCAGCATTTT.

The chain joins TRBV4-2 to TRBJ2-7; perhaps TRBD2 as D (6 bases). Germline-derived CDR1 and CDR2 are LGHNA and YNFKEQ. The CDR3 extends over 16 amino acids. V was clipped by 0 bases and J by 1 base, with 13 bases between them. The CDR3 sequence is CASSQEPSVGSYEQYF. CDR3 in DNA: TGTGCCAGCAGCCAAGAGCCTAGCGTCGGATCCTACGAGCAGTACTTC.

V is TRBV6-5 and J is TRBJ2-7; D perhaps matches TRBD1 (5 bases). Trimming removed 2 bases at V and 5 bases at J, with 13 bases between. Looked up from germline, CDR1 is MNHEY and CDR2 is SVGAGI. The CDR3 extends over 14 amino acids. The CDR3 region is CASSYQLGVNEQYF. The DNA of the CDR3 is TGTGCCAGCAGTTACCAGTTAGGGGTTAACGAGCAGTACTTC.

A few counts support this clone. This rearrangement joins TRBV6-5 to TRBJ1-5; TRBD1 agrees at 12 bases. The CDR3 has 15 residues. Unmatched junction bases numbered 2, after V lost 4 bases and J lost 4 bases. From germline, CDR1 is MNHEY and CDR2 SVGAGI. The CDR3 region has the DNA TGTGCCAGCAGTTTGGGACAGGGGGCAAATCAGCCCCAGCATTTT. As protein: CASSLGQGANQPQHF.

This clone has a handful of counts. The CDR3 loop reads CASSPRRNAKNIQYF. CDR3 coding DNA: TGTGCCAGCAGTCCCCGGAGGAACGCCAAAAACATTCAGTACTTC. J is TRBJ2-4 and V is TRBV27, with D maybe TRBD2 (5 bases). The CDR3 has 15 amino acids. Deletions cut 5 bases from V and 1 base from J, with 12 bases between. Germline V gives CDR1 MNHEY, CDR2 SMNVEV (reference sequence).